Listed here is a single T cell receptor beta chain. This sample is part of a study of cytomegalovirus exposure and HLA in healthy donors. CDR3 size: 14 residues. The germline gives CDR1 KGHSH, CDR2 LQKENI. V lost 5 bases, J lost 5 bases, and 12 bases lay in between. Libraries were prepared by immunoSEQ multiplex PCR; TCRdb keeps only in-frame clonotypes and omits some of them. The sample yields 100,000 to 150,000 clones, 90% to 96% seen once. Material for sequencing was PBMCs. This chain links TRBV18 with TRBJ2-2; a weak D match, TRBD1 (7 bases). This receptor was taken from a man younger than 30 in good health and CMV-seronegative. The CDR3 here is CASSATGRTGELFF. CDR3 bases: TGTGCCAGCTCAGCGACAGGGAGGACCGGGGAGCTGTTTTTT. Drawing the rest from reference TRBV18 and TRBJ2-2, the complete variable domain is NAGVMQNPRHLVRRRGQEARLRCSPMKGHSHVYWYRQLPEEGLKFMVYLQKENIIDESGMPKERFSAEFPKEGPSILRIQQVVRGDSAAYFCASSATGRTGELFFGEGSRLTVL.